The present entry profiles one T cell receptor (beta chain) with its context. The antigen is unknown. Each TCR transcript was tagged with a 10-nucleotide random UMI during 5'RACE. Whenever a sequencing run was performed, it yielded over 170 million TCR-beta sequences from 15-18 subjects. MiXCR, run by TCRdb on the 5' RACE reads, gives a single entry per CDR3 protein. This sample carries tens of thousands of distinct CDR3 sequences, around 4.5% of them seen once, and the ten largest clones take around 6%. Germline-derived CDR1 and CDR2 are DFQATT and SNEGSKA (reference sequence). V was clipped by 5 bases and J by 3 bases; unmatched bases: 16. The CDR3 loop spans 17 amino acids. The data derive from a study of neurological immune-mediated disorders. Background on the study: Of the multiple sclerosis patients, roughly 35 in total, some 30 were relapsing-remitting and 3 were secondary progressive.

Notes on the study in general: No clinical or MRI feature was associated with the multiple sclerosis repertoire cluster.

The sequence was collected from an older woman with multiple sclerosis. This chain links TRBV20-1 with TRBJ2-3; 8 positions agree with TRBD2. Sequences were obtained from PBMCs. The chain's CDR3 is CSALKLSTSGGTDTQYF. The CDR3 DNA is TGCAGTGCTCTCAAGCTCTCAACTAGCGGTGGGACAGATACGCAGTATTTT.